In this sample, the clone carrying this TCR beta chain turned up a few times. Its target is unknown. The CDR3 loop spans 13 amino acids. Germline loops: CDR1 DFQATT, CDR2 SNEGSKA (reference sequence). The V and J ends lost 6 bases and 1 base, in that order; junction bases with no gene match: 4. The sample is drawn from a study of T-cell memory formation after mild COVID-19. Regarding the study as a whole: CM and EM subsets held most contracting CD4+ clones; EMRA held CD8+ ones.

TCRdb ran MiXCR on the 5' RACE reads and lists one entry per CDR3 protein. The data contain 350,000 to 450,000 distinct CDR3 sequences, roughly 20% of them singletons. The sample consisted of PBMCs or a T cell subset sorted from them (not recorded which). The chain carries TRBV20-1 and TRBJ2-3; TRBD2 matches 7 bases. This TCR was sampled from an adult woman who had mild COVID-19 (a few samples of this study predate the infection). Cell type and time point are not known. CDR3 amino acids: CSASGAGTDTQYF. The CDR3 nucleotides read TGCAGTGCGAGCGGGGCGGGCACAGATACGCAGTATTTT.